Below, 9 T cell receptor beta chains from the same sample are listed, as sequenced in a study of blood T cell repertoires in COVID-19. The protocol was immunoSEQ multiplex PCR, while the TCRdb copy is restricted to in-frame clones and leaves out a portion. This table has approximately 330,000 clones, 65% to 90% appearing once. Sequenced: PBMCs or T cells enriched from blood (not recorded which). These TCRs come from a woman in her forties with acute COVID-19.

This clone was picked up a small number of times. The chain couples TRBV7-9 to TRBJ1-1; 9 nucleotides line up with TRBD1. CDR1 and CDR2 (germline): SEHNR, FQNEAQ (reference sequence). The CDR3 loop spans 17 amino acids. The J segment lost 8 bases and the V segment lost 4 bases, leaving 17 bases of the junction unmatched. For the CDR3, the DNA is TGTGCCAGCAGCTGGGACAACAGGGGGCTCCGGGACGTGGAAGCTTTCTTT. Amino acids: CASSWDNRGLRDVEAFF.

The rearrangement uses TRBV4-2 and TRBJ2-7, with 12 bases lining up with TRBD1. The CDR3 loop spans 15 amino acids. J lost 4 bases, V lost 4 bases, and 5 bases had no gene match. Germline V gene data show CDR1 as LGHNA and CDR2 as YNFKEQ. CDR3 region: CASSLRDRGPYEQYF. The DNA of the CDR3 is TGTGCCAGCAGCCTCCGGGACAGGGGGCCGTACGAGCAGTACTTC.

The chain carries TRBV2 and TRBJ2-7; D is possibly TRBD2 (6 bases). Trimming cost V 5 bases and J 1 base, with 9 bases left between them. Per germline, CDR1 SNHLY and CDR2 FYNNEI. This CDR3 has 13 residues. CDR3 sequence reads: CASSFGTSYEQYF. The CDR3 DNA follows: TGTGCCAGCAGTTTTGGGACTTCCTACGAGCAGTACTTC.

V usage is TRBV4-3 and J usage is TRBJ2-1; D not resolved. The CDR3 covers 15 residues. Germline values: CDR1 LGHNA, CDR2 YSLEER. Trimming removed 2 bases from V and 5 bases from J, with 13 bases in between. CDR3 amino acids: CASSQSSRLNNEQFF. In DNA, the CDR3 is TGCGCCAGCAGCCAATCGTCCAGGCTAAACAATGAGCAGTTCTTC.

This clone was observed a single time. DNA for the CDR3: TGTGCCAGCAGTCCAACAGGGTCGGACTATGGCTACACCTTC. This sequence encodes CASSPTGSDYGYTF. This sequence joins TRBV7-9 and TRBJ1-2; maybe TRBD1 (6 bases). The length of the CDR3 is 14 residues. Germline CDR1 reads SEHNR; CDR2 reads FQNEAQ (reference sequence). V shed 6 bases and J shed 3 bases, with 14 bases lying between them.

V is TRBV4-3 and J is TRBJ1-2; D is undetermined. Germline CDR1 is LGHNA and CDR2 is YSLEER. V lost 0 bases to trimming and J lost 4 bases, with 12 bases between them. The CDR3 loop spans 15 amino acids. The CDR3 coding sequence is TGCGCCAGCAGCCAAGATGCATCGCAGGCCTATGGCTACACCTTC. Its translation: CASSQDASQAYGYTF.

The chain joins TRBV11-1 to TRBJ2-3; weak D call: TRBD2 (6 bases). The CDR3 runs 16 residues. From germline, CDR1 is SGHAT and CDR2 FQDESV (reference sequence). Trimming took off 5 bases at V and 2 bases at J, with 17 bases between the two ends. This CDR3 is CASSRRDSYFTDTQYF. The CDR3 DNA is TGTGCCAGCAGCCGCCGGGACTCCTACTTCACAGATACGCAGTATTTT.

The CDR3 DNA follows: TGTGCCAGCAGCGGCAACAGGGGCGCTGGTGAAAAACTGTTTTTT. It is translated as CASSGNRGAGEKLFF. The gene calls are TRBV5-6 and TRBJ1-4, with 7 bases that match TRBD1. Germline V CDR1 and CDR2: SGHDT, YYEEEE. CDR3 length equals 15 residues. V trimming: 4 bases; J trimming: 7 bases; junction bases outside the gene matches: 10.

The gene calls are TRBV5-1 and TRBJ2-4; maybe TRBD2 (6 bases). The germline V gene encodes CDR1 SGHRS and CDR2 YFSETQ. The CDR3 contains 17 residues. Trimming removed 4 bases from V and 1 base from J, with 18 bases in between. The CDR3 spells CASSISGKGSAKNIQYF. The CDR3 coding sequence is TGCGCCAGCAGCATTAGCGGCAAAGGCTCCGCCAAAAACATTCAGTACTTC. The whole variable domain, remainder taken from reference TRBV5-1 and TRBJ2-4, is KAGVTQTPRYLIKTRGQQVTLSCSPISGHRSVSWYQQTPGQGLQFLFEYFSETQRNKGNFPGRFSGRQFSNSRSEMNVSTLELGDSALYLCASSISGKGSAKNIQYFGAGTRLSVL.